A single sample gave rise to the 11 T cell receptor beta chains below, sequenced in a study of T cells in Graves' hyperthyroidism and ophthalmopathy. Authors of the study amplified TCR beta CDR3 regions from RNA transcripts. First-round RT-PCR targeting the TCR CDR3 was performed with the HTBI primer set. TCRdb passed the multiplex PCR reads through MiXCR, listing each CDR3 protein once. The sample lists 250,000 to 300,000 distinct CDR3 sequences, 14% to 15% occurring once. The source material was blood. The receptors originated from a woman aged 40-49 years with Graves' hyperthyroidism that later progressed to Graves' ophthalmopathy.

This clonotype showed up many times. The chain recombines TRBV6-1 with TRBJ2-7; D is undetermined. The CDR3 loop spans 15 amino acids. Germline assignment: CDR1 MNHNS and CDR2 SASEGT. V was clipped by 1 base and J by 2 bases, with 12 bases between them. This CDR3 is CASSEVHGWAYEQYF. The CDR3 DNA reads TGTGCCAGCAGTGAAGTCCACGGGTGGGCCTACGAGCAGTACTTC.

This clonotype is a singleton in its sample. CDR3 in DNA: TGTGCCAGCAGTGCCTATCCGACAGGGAACACTGAAGCTTTCTTT. It translates to CASSAYPTGNTEAFF. V gene TRBV6-2 or TRBV6-3 combines with J gene TRBJ1-1; possibly TRBD1 for D (6 bases). Germline V gene data show CDR1 as MNHEY and CDR2 as SVGEGT. The CDR3 spans 15 residues. Trimming took off 5 bases at V and 1 base at J, with 14 bases between the two ends.

In its sample, this clonotype was seen many times. J is TRBJ2-7 and V is TRBV20-1; either TRBD1 or TRBD2 may fit D (5 bases each). CDR1 DFQATT and CDR2 SNEGSKA come from the germline V gene (reference sequence). There are 14 residues in the CDR3. Trimming removed 6 bases at V and 2 bases at J, with 17 bases between. CDR3 protein: CSAIEWDQAYEQYF. CDR3 bases: TGCAGTGCCATTGAATGGGACCAAGCCTACGAGCAGTACTTC.

As for this clonotype: Given a much more abundant clone one base away, this may be a read error. The genes are TRBV3-1 and TRBJ2-1; D gene uncertain. CDR1 and CDR2 from the germline V gene are LGHDT and YNNKEL (reference sequence). V gave up 4 bases and J gave up 9 bases, with 16 bases separating them. This CDR3 is built from 14 residues. Here the CDR3 DNA reads TGTGCCAGCAGCCCAGTCGATGTGTGGGGTGAGCAGTTCTTC. It encodes CASSPVDVWGEQFF.

V is TRBV11-2 and J is TRBJ2-5; 13 bases agree with TRBD2. This CDR3 spans 17 amino acids. Looked up from germline, CDR1 is SGHAT and CDR2 is FQNNGV. J lost 5 bases, V lost 5 bases, and 11 bases had no gene match. CDR3 loop: CASSPPGLAGRFETQYF. The CDR3 nucleotides read TGTGCCAGCAGCCCTCCGGGACTAGCGGGAAGATTCGAGACCCAGTACTTC.

This clonotype was counted many times. The chain carries TRBV13 and TRBJ2-5; 12 bases align to TRBD2. CDR3 length equals 16 residues. The J segment lost 5 bases and the V segment lost 4 bases, leaving 8 bases of the junction unmatched. CDR1 and CDR2 (germline): PRHDT, FYEKMQ (reference sequence). The CDR3 loop reads CASSYRLAGVGETQYF. CDR3 sequence (DNA): TGTGCCAGCAGCTATCGACTAGCGGGAGTCGGCGAGACCCAGTACTTC.

The chain carries TRBV7-9 and TRBJ2-3; D gene ambiguous. This CDR3 has 12 residues. Germline loops: CDR1 SEHNR, CDR2 FQNEAQ (reference sequence). V was cut by 4 bases and J by 7 bases, with 9 bases left in between. CDR3 sequence: CASSSDRYTQYF. The CDR3 DNA reads TGTGCCAGCAGCTCTGACCGTTATACGCAGTATTTT.

This clonotype was seen ten or more times. The rearrangement links TRBV25-1 to TRBJ2-3; 12 bases are shared with TRBD2. The CDR3 runs 15 residues. Losses at the gene ends were 3 bases for V and 4 bases for J; bases not matched to a gene: 2. Looked up from germline, CDR1 is MGHDK and CDR2 is SYGVNS. CDR3 nucleotide sequence: TGTGCCAGCAGTGACCTAGCGGGAGGGGCAGATACGCAGTATTTT. This encodes CASSDLAGGADTQYF.

This clonotype was picked up many times. This sequence joins TRBV29-1 and TRBJ1-1; D is undetermined. The germline V gene has CDR1 SQVTM and CDR2 ANQGSEA. The CDR3 totals 13 residues. Trimming shortened V by 0 bases and J by 1 base, and 6 bases separated the two germline ends. The CDR3 reads CSVEDGWNTEAFF. CDR3 nucleotides: TGCAGCGTTGAAGACGGCTGGAACACTGAAGCTTTCTTT.

This clonotype has only a few counts. The chain links TRBV5-1 to TRBJ2-1; TRBD2 matches at 15 bases. The V and J ends lost 4 bases and 12 bases, in that order; junction bases with no gene match: 8. CDR1 and CDR2 from the germline V gene are SGHRS and YFSETQ. The CDR3 runs 15 residues. The CDR3 protein is CASSTGLAGGPVQFF. In nucleotides, the CDR3 is TGCGCCAGCAGCACCGGACTAGCGGGAGGGCCTGTGCAGTTCTTC.

In this sample, this clonotype turned up a few times. V gene TRBV30 combines with J gene TRBJ2-1; 8 bases align to TRBD2. From germline, CDR1 is GTSNPN and CDR2 SVGIG (reference sequence). Trimming took 1 base from V and 4 from J; bases not matched to a gene: 6. The CDR3 extends over 15 amino acids. The CDR3 region is CAWSAGTSGYNEQFF. The DNA of the CDR3 is TGTGCCTGGAGTGCCGGGACTAGTGGTTACAATGAGCAGTTCTTC.